A single T cell receptor beta chain is shown here with its context. Its antigen is not known. This sample is drawn from a study of graft-versus-host responses after intestinal transplantation. As for the study in general: Every transplant recipient was induced with anti-thymocyte globulin, then maintained on tacrolimus and steroids for roughly 3 years. Study-wide results and limits: Across patients carrying graft-donor T cell macrochimerism, allografts held high graft-versus-host to host-versus-graft clonal ratios. The marrow of recipients harbored GvH clones, and ileum or blood showed some of them first. Maximum circulating GvH clone levels tracked with early post-transplant HvG decreases.

Produced via immunoSEQ multiplex PCR; TCRdb's table is partial and in-frame only. The sample yields tens of thousands of clones, around 92% seen once. Germline loops: CDR1 SGHTS, CDR2 YDEGEE. V was trimmed by 2 bases and J by 4 bases, leaving 28 bases between them. There are 20 residues in the CDR3. The sample here was unstimulated CD8+ T cells sorted from spleen or lymph node cells, taken before intestinal transplant. This clonotype was sampled from a human donor who received an intestinal transplant. J is TRBJ2-1 and V is TRBV5-8, with D possibly TRBD1 on 5 matching bases. The CDR3 reads CASSFSRRRQGFPGYNEQFF. CDR3 DNA sequence: TGTGCCAGCAGCTTTTCGAGGCGTCGTCAGGGCTTTCCCGGGTACAATGAGCAGTTCTTC.